Listed below are T cell receptor beta chains from one sample, sequenced in a study of T cell repertoires in cytomegalovirus infection. TCRdb reprocessed the reads with MiXCR, giving one entry per CDR3 protein. The sample comprises some 270,000 distinct CDR3 sequences, about 17% of which are singletons, and around half rests with the top ten. The material sequenced was CD8+ T cells from PBMCs. The receptors come from a human donor in good health (CMV status not recorded). Some clones in this sample may be carry-over from other donors' samples. Each CDR3 is given with its conserved first and last residue. D genes are given only for firm matches. Size is omitted from some rows. Given values are once, few, many or a class for expanded clones.

CDR3 protein	CDR3 DNA	clone size	V gene	J gene	D gene
CASSRTGEPYSGANVLTF	TGTGCCAGTAGTCGGACAGGCGAGCCCTACTCTGGGGCCAACGTCCTGACTTTC	few	TRBV19	TRBJ2-6	TRBD1
CASSQDFGTAGVLFF	TGTGCCAGCAGCCAAGACTTCGGGACAGCCGGAGTGCTGTTTTTT	many	TRBV14	TRBJ1-4	TRBD1
CSARRPRQGQGTWETQYF	TGCAGTGCTAGACGACCTAGACAGGGGCAGGGCACATGGGAGACCCAGTACTTC	few	TRBV20-1	TRBJ2-5	TRBD1
CASSYGAADSYNEQFF	TGTGCCAGCAGCTACGGAGCGGCGGACTCCTACAATGAGCAGTTCTTC	few	TRBV7-8	TRBJ2-1	.
CASSFDRDQSTDTQYF	TGCGCCAGCAGCTTTGACCGGGACCAGAGTACAGATACGCAGTATTTT	few	TRBV5-1	TRBJ2-3	.
CASSLQTGENLNWYGYTF	TGTGCCAGCAGCTTACAGACAGGGGAGAACCTAAACTGGTACGGCTACACCTTC	many	TRBV7-2	TRBJ1-2	TRBD1
CSVERVGAEAFF	TGCAGCGTTGAAAGGGTGGGGGCTGAAGCTTTCTTT	.	TRBV29-1	TRBJ1-1	.
CASRFAETGVSTDTQYF	TGTGCCAGCAGGTTTGCGGAGACAGGGGTTAGCACAGATACGCAGTATTTT	.	TRBV5-6	TRBJ2-3	TRBD1
CASSLAGGLNTEAFF	TGTGCCAGCAGCTTGGCGGGGGGCTTGAACACTGAAGCTTTCTTT	many	TRBV5-6	TRBJ1-1	.
CASSPLAVGNIQYF	TGTGCCAGCAGCCCACTAGCGGTCGGAAACATTCAGTACTTC	many	TRBV12-3/TRBV12-4	TRBJ2-4	TRBD2
CASSLDLAGWENIQYF	TGTGCCAGCAGCTTGGACCTAGCGGGGTGGGAAAACATTCAGTACTTC	.	TRBV5-6	TRBJ2-4	TRBD2
CASSPYRDAVAYGYTF	TGTGCCAGCAGTCCTTACCGGGACGCGGTCGCCTATGGCTACACCTTC	many	TRBV12-3/TRBV12-4	TRBJ1-2	.
CASSQEVGANSPLHF	TGTGCCAGCAGCCAAGAGGTCGGGGCTAATTCACCCCTCCACTTT	many	TRBV14	TRBJ1-6	.
CATSARQGSMEPQHF	TGTGCCACCAGCGCGAGGCAGGGGAGCATGGAGCCCCAGCATTTT	.	TRBV15	TRBJ1-5	.
CAISRTGPGYEQYF	TGTGCCATCAGTCGGACAGGACCAGGGTACGAGCAGTACTTC	few	TRBV10-3	TRBJ2-7	TRBD1
CASSFTDRAGSDYHF	TGTGCCAGCAGCTTTACCGACCGGGCCGGCAGCGATTACCACTTC	few	TRBV5-6	TRBJ2-7	.
CASRPGTHYGYTF	TGTGCCAGCAGGCCGGGAACACACTATGGCTACACCTTC	.	TRBV11-2	TRBJ1-2	.
CASSRGMNTEAFF	TGTGCCAGCAGTAGGGGAATGAACACTGAAGCTTTCTTT	many	TRBV6-2/TRBV6-3	TRBJ1-1	.
CASSLGGRENTEAFF	TGTGCCAGCAGCCTTGGCGGCAGGGAGAACACTGAAGCTTTCTTT	many	TRBV7-2	TRBJ1-1	.
CASSSSWTEAIRPYNEQFF	TGTGCCAGCAGCTCGTCTTGGACAGAGGCGATCCGCCCCTACAATGAGCAGTTCTTC	many	TRBV6-2/TRBV6-3	TRBJ2-1	.
CASSLATSSGGAQETQYF	TGTGCCAGCAGCTTAGCCACCTCTAGCGGGGGGGCCCAAGAGACCCAGTACTTC	.	TRBV2	TRBJ2-5	TRBD2
CASSQDAGRDQPQHF	TGCGCCAGCAGCCAAGATGCAGGGAGAGATCAGCCCCAGCATTTT	few	TRBV4-3	TRBJ1-5	.
CASSPPRGDEQFF	TGTGCCAGCAGTCCCCCCAGGGGCGATGAGCAGTTCTTC	few	TRBV28	TRBJ2-1	.